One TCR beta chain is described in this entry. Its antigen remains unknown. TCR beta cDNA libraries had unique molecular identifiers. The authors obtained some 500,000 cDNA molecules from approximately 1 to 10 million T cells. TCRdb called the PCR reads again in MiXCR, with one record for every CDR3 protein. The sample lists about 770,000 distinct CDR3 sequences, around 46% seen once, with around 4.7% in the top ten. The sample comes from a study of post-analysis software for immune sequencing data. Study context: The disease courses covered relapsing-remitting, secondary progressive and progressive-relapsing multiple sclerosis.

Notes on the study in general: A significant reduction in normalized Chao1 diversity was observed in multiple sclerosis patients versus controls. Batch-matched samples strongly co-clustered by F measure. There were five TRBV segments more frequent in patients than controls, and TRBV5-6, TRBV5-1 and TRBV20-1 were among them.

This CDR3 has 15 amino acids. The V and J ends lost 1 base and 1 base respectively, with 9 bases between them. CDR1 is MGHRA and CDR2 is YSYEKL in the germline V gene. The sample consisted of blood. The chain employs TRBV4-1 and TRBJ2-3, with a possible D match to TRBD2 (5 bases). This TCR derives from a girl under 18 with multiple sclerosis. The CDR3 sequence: CASSQALRGTDTQYF. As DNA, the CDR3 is TGCGCCAGCAGCCAAGCTTTGCGGGGCACAGATACGCAGTATTTT.